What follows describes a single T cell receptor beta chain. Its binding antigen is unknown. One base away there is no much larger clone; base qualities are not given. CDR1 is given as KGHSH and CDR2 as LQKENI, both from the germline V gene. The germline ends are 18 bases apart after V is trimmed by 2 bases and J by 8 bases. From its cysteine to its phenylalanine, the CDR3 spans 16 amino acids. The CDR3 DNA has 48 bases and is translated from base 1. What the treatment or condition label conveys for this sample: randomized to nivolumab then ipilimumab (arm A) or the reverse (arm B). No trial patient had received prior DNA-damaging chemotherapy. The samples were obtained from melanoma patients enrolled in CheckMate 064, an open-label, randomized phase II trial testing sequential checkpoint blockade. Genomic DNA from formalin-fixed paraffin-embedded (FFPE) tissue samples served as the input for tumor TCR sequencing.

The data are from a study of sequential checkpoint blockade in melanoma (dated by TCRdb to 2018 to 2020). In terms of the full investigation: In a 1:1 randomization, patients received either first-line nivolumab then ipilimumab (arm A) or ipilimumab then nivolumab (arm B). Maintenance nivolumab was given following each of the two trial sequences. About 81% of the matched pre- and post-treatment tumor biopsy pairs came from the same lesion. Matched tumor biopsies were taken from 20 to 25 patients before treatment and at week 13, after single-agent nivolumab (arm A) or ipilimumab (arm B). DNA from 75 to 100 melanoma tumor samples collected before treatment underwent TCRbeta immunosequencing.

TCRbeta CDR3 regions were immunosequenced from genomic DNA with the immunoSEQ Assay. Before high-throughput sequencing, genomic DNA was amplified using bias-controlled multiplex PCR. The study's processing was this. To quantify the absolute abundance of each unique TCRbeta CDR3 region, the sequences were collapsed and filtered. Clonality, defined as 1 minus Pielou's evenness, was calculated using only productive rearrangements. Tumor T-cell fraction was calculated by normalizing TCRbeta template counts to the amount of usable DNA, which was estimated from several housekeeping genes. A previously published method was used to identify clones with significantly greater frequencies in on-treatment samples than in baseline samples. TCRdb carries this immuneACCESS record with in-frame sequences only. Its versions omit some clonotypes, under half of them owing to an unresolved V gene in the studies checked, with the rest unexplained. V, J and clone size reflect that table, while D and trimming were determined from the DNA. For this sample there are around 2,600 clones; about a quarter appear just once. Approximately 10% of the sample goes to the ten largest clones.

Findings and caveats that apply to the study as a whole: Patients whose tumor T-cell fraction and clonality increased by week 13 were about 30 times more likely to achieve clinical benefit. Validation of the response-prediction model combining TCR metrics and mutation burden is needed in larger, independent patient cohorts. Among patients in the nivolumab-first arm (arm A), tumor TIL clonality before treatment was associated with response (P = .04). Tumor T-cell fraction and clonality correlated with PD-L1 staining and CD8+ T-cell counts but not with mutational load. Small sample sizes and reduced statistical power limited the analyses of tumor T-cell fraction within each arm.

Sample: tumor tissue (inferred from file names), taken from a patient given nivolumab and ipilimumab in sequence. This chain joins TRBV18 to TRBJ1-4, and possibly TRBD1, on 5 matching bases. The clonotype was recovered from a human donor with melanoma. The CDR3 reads CASSPSSRGELEKLFF. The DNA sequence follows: TGTGCCAGCTCACCATCTTCCCGAGGGGAACTGGAAAAACTGTTTTTT.